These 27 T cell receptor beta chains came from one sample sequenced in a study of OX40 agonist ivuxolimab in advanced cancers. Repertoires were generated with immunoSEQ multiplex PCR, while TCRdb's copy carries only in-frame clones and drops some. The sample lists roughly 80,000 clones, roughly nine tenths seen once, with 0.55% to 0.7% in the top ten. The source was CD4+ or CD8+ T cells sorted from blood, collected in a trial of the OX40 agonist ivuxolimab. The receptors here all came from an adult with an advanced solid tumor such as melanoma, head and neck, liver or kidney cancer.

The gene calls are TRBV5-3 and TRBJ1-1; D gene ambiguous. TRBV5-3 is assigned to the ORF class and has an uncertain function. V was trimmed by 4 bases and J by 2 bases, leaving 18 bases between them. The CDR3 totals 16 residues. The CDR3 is CARSTGSGPSNTEAFF. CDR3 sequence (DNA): TGTGCCAGAAGCACGGGGTCCGGGCCTAGTAACACTGAAGCTTTCTTT.

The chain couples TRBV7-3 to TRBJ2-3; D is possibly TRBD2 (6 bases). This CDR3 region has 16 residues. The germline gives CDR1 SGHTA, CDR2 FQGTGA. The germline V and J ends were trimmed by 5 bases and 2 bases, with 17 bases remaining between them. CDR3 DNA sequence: TGTGCCAGCAGCCGCTCTGGGGGGACCGCCACAGATACGCAGTATTTT. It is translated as CASSRSGGTATDTQYF.

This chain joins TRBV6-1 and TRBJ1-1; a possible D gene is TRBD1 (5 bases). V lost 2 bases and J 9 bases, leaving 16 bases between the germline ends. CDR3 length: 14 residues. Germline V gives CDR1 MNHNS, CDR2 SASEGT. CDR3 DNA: TGTGCCAGCAGTGAATGGGGGGGTTGGATGAAAGCTTTCTTT. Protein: CASSEWGGWMKAFF.

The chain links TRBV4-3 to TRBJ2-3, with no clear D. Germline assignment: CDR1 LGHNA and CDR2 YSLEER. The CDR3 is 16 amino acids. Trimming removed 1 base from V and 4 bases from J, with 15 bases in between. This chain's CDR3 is CASSQGLGNRADTQYF. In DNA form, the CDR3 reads TGCGCCAGCAGCCAAGGACTTGGGAACCGGGCAGATACGCAGTATTTT.

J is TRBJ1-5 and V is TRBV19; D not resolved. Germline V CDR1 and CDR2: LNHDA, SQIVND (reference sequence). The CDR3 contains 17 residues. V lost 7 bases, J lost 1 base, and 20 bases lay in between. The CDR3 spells CASTTSPDTVSNQPQHF. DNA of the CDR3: TGTGCCAGTACCACTTCCCCGGATACGGTGAGCAATCAGCCCCAGCATTTT.

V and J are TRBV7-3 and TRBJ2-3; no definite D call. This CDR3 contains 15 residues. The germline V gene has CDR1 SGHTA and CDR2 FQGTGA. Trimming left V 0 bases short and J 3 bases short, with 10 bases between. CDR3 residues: CASSLTPVGTDTQYF. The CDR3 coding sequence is TGTGCCAGCAGCTTAACCCCCGTGGGGACAGATACGCAGTATTTT.

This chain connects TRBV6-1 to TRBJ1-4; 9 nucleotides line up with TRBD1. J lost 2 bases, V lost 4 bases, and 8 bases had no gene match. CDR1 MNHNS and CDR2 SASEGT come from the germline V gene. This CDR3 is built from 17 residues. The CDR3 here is CASSVTGGLKTNEKLFF. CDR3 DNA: TGTGCCAGCAGTGTAACAGGGGGCCTGAAGACTAATGAAAAACTGTTTTTT.

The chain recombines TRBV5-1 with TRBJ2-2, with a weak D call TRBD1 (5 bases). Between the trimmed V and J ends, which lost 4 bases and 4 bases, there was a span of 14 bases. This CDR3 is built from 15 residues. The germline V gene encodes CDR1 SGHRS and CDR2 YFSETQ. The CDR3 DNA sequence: TGCGCCAGCAGCCCCCGGACACGGGTCACCGGGGAGCTGTTTTTT. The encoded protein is CASSPRTRVTGELFF.

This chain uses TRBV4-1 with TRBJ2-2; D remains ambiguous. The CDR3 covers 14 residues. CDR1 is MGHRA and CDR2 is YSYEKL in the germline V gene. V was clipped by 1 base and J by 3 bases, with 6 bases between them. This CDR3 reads CASSQVRDTGELFF. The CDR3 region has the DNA TGCGCCAGCAGCCAAGTCCGAGACACCGGGGAGCTGTTTTTT.

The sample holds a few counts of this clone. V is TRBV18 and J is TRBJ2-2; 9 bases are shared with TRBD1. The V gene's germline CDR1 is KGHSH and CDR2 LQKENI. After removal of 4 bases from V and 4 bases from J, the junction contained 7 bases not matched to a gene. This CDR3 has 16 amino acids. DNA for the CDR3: TGTGCCAGCTCACTATCGACAGGGGGAGGCACCGGGGAGCTGTTTTTT. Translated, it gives CASSLSTGGGTGELFF.

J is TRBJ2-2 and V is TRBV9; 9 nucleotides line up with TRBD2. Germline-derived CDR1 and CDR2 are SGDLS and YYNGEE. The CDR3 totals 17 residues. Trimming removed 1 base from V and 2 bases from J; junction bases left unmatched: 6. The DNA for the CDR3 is TGTGCCAGCAGCGTATCGCTAGCGGGATTAAACACCGGGGAGCTGTTTTTT. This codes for CASSVSLAGLNTGELFF.

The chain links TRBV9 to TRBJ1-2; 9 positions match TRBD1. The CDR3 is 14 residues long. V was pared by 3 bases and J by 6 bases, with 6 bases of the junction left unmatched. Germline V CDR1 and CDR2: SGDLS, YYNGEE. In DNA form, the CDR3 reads TGTGCCAGCAGCGCGGGACAGGGTGAGGATGGCTACACCTTC. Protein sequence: CASSAGQGEDGYTF.

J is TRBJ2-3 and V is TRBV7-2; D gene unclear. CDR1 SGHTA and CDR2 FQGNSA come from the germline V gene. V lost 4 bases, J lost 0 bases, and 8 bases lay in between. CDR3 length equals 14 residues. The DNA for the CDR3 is TGTGCCAGCAGCTCCGACCATAGCACAGATACGCAGTATTTT. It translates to CASSSDHSTDTQYF.

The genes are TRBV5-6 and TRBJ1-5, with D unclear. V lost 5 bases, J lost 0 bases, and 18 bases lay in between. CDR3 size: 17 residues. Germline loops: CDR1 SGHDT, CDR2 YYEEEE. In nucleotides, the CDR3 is TGTGCCAGCAGTCGGAGCTTGGGTTCTTATAGCAATCAGCCCCAGCATTTT. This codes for CASSRSLGSYSNQPQHF.

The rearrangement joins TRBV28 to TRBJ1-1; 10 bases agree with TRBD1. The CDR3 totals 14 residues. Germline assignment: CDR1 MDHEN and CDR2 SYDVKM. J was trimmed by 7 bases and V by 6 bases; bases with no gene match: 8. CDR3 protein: CASRNRDRGSEAFF. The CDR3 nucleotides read TGTGCCAGCAGAAACCGGGACAGGGGAAGTGAAGCTTTCTTT. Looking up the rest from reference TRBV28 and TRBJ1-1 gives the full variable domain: DVKVTQSSRYLVKRTGEKVFLECVQDMDHENMFWYRQDPGLGLRLIYFSYDVKMKEKGDIPEGYSVSREKKERFSLILESASTNQTSMYLCASRNRDRGSEAFFGQGTRLTVV.

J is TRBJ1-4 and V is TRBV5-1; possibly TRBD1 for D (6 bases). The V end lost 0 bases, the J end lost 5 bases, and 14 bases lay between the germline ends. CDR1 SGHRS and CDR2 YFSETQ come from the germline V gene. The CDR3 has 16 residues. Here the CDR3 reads CASSLEVGQTNEKLFF. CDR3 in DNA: TGCGCCAGCAGCTTGGAGGTGGGACAAACAAATGAAAAACTGTTTTTT. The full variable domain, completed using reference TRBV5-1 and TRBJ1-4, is KAGVTQTPRYLIKTRGQQVTLSCSPISGHRSVSWYQQTPGQGLQFLFEYFSETQRNKGNFPGRFSGRQFSNSRSEMNVSTLELGDSALYLCASSLEVGQTNEKLFFGSGTQLSVL.

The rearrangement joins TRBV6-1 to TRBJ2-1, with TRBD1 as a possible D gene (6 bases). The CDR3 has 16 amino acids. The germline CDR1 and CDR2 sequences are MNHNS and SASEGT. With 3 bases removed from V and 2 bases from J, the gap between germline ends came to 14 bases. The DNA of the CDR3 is TGTGCCAGCAGTGAGGACAGAGCCCGAACCTACAATGAGCAGTTCTTC. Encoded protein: CASSEDRARTYNEQFF.

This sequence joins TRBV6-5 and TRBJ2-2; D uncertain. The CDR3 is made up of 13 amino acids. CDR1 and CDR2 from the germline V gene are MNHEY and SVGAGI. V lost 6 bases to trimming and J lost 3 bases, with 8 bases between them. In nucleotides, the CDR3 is TGTGCCAGCAGCCGGATTTACACCGGGGAGCTGTTTTTT. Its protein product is CASSRIYTGELFF.

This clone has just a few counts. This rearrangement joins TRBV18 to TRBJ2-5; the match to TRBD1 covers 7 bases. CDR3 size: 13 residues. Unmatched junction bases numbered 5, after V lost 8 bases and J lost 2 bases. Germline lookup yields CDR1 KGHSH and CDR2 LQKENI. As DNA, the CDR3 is TGTGCCAGCGGGATGGGACAGCAAGAGACCCAGTACTTC. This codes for CASGMGQQETQYF.

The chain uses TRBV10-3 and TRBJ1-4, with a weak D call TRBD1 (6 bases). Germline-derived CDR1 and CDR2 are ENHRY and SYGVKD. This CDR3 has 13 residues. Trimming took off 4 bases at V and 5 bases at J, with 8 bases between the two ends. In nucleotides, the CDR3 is TGTGCCATCAGTGTGGGGGCCAATGAAAAACTGTTTTTT. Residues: CAISVGANEKLFF.

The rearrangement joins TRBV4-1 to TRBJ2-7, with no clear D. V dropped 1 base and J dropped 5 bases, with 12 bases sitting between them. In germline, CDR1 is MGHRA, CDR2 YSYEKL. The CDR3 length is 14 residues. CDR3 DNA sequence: TGCGCCAGCAGCCAAGGAGTCGTTTTAGACGAGCAGTACTTC. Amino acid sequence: CASSQGVVLDEQYF.

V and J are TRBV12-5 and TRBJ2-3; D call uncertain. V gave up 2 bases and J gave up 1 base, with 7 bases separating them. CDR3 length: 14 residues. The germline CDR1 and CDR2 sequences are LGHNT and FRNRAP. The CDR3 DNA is TGTGCTAGTGGTTTGAGGGTCCGCACAGATACGCAGTATTTT. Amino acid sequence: CASGLRVRTDTQYF.

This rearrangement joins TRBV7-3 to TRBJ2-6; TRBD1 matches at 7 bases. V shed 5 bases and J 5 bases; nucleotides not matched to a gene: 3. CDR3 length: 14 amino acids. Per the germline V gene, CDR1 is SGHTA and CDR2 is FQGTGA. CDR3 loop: CASSPGGWANVLTF. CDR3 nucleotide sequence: TGTGCCAGCAGCCCAGGGGGTTGGGCCAACGTCCTGACTTTC.

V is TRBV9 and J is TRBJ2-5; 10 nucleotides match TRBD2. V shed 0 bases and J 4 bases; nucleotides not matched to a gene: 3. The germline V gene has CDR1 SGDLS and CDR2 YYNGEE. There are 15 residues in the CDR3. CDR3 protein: CASSVGSSGGETQYF. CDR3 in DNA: TGTGCCAGCAGCGTAGGATCTAGCGGGGGAGAGACCCAGTACTTC.

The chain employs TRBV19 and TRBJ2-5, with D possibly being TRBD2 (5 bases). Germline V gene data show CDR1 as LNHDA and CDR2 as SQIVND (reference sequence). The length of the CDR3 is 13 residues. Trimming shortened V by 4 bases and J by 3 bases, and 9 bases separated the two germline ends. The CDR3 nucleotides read TGTGCCAGTAGTACCGGACTGGAAGAGACCCAGTACTTC. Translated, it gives CASSTGLEETQYF.

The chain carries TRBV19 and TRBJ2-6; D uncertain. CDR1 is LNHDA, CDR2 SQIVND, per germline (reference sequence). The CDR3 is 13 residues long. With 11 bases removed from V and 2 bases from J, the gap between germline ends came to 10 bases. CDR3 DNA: TGTGCCTCGTGCTCTGCTGGGGCCAACGTCCTGACTTTC. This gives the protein CASCSAGANVLTF. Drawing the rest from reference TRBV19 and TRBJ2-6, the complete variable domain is DGGITQSPKYLFRKEGQNVTLSCEQNLNHDAMYWYRQDPGQGLRLIYYSQIVNDFQKGDIAEGYSVSREKKESFPLTVTSAQKNPTAFYLCASCSAGANVLTFGAGSRLTVL.

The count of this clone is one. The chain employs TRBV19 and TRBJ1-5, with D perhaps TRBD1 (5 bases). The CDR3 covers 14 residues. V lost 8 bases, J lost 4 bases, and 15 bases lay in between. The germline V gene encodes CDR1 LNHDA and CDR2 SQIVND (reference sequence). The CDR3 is CASCREGRNQPQHF. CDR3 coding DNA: TGTGCCAGTTGCAGGGAAGGGAGGAATCAGCCCCAGCATTTT.